This TCR beta chain originates from a study of shared clonotypes between healthy human individuals. V lost 4 bases, J lost 3 bases, and 12 bases stayed unmatched. There are 16 residues in the CDR3. CDR1 and CDR2 (germline): SGDLS, YYNGEE. Data came from immunoSEQ multiplex PCR; TCRdb stores just in-frame clones and leaves some out. The data show approximately 1.9 million clones, with 85% to 95% seen just once and around 1.7% held by the top ten. Only CD45RO-negative cells positively selected for CCR7 counted as naive CD8 cells, so terminally differentiated effector memory CD45RA+ cells were excluded. There were no recent acute infections or vaccinations among the donors, who were healthy HIV-negative adults.

The chain recombines TRBV9 with TRBJ1-2; 7 bases are shared with TRBD1. This receptor was identified in a man between 18 and 35 years old in good health. Some clones in this sample may be carry-over from other donors' samples. The sample comprised naive CD8+ T cells from PBMCs. CDR3 coding DNA: TGTGCCAGCAGCCCCCGATCGCAGGGGGGCCACTATGGCTACACCTTC. Protein sequence: CASSPRSQGGHYGYTF. Full variable domain (rest looked up from reference TRBV9 and TRBJ1-2): DSGVTQTPKHLITATGQRVTLRCSPRSGDLSVYWYQQSLDQGLQFLIQYYNGEERAKGNILERFSAQQFPDLHSELNLSSLELGDSALYFCASSPRSQGGHYGYTFGSGTRLTVV.